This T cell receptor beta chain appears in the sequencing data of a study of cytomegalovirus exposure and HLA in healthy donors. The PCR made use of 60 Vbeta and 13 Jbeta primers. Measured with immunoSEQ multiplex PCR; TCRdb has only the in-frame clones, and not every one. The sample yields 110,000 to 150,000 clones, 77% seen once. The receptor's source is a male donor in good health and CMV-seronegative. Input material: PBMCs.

CDR3 loop: CASSWSARRSTDTQYF. DNA of the CDR3: TGTGCCAGCAGTTGGTCCGCGAGGCGGTCCACAGATACGCAGTATTTT. The genes are TRBV27 and TRBJ2-3; D unresolved. Germline CDR1 is MNHEY and CDR2 is SMNVEV (reference sequence). Deletions cut 4 bases from V and 2 bases from J, with 16 bases between. The CDR3 runs to 16 residues.